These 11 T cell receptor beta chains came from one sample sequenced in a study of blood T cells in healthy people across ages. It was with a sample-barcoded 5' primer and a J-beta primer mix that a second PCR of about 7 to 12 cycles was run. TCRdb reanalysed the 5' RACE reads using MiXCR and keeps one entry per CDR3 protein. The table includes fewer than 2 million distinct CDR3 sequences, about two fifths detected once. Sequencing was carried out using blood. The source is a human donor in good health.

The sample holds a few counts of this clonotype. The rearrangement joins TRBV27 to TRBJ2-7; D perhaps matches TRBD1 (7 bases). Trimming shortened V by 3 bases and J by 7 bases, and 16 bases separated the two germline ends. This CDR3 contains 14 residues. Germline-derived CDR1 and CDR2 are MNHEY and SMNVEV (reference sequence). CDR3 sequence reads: CASSFRQGAGEQYF. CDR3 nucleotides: TGTGCCAGCAGTTTCCGACAGGGCGCGGGGGAGCAGTACTTC.

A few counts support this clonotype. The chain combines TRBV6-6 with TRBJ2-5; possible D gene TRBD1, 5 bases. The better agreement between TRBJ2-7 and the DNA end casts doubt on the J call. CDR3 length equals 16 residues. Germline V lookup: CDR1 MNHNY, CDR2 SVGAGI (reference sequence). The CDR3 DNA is TGTGCCAGCAGTCCCAGTTCTGGACACCAGATATACGAGCAGTACTTC. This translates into CASSPSSGHQIYEQYF.

CDR3 in amino acids: CASSRSPGTGADVSPLHF. DNA of the CDR3: TGCGCCAGCAGTCGAAGTCCCGGGACAGGGGCCGATGTTTCACCCCTCCACTTT. This chain links TRBV10-2 with TRBJ1-6, with TRBD1 identical over 10 bases. V was clipped by 5 bases and J by 9 bases; unmatched bases: 16. The germline V gene has CDR1 WSHSY and CDR2 SAAADI. The CDR3 totals 18 residues.

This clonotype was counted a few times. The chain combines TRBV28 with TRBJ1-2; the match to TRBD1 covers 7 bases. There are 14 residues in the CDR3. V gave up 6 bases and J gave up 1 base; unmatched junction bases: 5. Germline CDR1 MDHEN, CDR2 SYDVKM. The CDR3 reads CASRGGGINYGYTF. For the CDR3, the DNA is TGTGCCAGCAGAGGAGGGGGCATTAACTATGGCTACACCTTC.

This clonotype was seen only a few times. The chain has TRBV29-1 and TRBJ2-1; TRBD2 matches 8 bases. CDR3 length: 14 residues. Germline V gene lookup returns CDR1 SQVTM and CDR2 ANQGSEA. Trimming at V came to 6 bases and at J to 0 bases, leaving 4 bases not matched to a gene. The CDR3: CSVGLGSSYNEQFF. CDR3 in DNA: TGCAGCGTGGGACTAGGGAGCTCCTACAATGAGCAGTTCTTC.

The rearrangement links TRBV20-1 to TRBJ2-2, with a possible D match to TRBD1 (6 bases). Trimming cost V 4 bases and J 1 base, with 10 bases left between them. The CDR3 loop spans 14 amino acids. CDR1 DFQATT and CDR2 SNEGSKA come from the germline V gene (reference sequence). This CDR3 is CSAKGRGNTGELFF. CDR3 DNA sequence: TGCAGTGCTAAGGGCAGGGGGAACACCGGGGAGCTGTTTTTT.

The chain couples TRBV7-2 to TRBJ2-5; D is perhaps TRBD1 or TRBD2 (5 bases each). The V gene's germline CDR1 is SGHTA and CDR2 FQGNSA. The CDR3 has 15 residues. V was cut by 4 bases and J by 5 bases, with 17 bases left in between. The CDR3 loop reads CASSSVVEEGETQYF. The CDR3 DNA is TGTGCCAGCAGCTCGGTGGTGGAAGAGGGGGAGACCCAGTACTTC.

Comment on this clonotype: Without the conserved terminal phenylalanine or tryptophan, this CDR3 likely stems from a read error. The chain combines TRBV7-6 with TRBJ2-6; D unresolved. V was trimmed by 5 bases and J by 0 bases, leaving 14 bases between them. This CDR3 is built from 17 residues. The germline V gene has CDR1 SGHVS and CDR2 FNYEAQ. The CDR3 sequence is CASSPRASSSGANVLTL. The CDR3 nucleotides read TGTGCCAGCAGCCCTCGGGCGAGCAGCTCTGGGGCCAACGTCCTGACTTTG.

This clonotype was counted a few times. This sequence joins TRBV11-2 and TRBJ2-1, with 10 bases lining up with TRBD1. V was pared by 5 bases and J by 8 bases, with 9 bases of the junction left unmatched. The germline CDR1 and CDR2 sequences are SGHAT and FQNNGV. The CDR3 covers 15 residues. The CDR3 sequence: CASSIHGTGADEQFF. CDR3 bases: TGTGCCAGCAGCATCCACGGGACAGGGGCCGATGAGCAGTTCTTC. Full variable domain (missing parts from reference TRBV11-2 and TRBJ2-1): EAGVAQSPRYKIIEKRQSVAFWCNPISGHATLYWYQQILGQGPKLLIQFQNNGVVDDSQLPKDRFSAERLKGVDSTLKIQPAKLEDSAVYLCASSIHGTGADEQFFGPGTRLTVL.

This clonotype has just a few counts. The CDR3 DNA sequence: TGTGCCAGCAGCGTAGGGGAGGTACTTTCAACCTATGGCTACACCTTC. Translation: CASSVGEVLSTYGYTF. This chain links TRBV9 with TRBJ1-2; no clear D gene. This CDR3 contains 16 residues. Germline values: CDR1 SGDLS, CDR2 YYNGEE. V lost 0 bases and J 4 bases, leaving 16 bases between the germline ends.

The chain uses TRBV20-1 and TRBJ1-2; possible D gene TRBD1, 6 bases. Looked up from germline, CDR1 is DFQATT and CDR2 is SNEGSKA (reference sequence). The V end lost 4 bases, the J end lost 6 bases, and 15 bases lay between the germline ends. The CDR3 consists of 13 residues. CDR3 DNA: TGCAGTGCTACACAGGGTCTGGTTGATGGCTACACCTTC. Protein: CSATQGLVDGYTF.